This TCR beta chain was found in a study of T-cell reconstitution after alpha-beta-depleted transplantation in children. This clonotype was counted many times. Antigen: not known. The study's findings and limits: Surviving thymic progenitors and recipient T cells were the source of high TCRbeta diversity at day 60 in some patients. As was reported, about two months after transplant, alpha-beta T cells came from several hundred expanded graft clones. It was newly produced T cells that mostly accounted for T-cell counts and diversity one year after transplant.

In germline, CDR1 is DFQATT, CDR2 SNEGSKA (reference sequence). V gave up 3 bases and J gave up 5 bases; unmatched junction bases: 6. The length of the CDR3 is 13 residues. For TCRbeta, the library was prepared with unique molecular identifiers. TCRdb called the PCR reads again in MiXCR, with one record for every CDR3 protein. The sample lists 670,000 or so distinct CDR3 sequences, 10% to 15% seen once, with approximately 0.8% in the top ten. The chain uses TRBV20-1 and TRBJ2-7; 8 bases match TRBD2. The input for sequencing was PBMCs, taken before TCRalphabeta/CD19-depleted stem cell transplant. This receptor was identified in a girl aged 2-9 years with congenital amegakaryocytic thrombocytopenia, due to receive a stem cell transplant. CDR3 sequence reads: CSASGGRLNEQYF. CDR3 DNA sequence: TGCAGTGCTAGCGGCGGGAGGCTCAACGAGCAGTACTTC.